This T cell receptor (beta chain) is from a study of blood T cell repertoires in COVID-19. Study-level information: The study drew acute and convalescent COVID-19 samples from the United States, Italy and Spain. In each case, the material was cDNA or gDNA derived from T cells, B-cell-depleted T cells, or PBMCs.

The V gene's germline CDR1 is KGHDR and CDR2 SFDVKD. The CDR3 runs to 17 residues. Between the trimmed V and J ends, which lost 5 bases and 0 bases, there was a span of 15 bases. Profiling relied on immunoSEQ multiplex PCR, and the TCRdb table lists in-frame clones only, not all of them. The data hold about 100,000 clones, with around 81% observed a single time. The receptor's source is a man aged 45-65 years with active or convalescent COVID-19. Sequencing was performed on peripheral blood. The chain couples TRBV24-1 to TRBJ2-2, with D possibly TRBD2 on 6 matching bases. CDR3 sequence: CATSGVSGVPNTGELFF. The CDR3, as DNA: TGTGCCACCAGTGGGGTTAGCGGAGTCCCGAACACCGGGGAGCTGTTTTTT.